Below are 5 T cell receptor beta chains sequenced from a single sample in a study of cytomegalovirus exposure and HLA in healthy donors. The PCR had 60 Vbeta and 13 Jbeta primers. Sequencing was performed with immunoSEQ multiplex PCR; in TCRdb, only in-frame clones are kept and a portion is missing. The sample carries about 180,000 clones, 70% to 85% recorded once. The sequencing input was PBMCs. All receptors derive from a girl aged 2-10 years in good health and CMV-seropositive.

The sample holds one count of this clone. The CDR3 sequence is CASSPLSDSSYNEQFF. The CDR3 DNA reads TGTGCCAGCTCACCACTCAGCGACAGCTCCTACAATGAGCAGTTCTTC. V gene TRBV18 combines with J gene TRBJ2-1, with D tentatively TRBD1 (5 bases). This CDR3 is built from 16 residues. Germline lookup yields CDR1 KGHSH and CDR2 LQKENI. Trimming took 1 base from V and 0 from J, leaving 10 bases between them.

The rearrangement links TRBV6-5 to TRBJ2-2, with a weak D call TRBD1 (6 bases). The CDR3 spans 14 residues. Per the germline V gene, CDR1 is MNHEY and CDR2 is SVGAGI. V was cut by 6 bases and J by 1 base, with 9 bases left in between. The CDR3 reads CASRGQLNTGELFF. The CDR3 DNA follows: TGTGCCAGCAGAGGACAGTTGAACACCGGGGAGCTGTTTTTT.

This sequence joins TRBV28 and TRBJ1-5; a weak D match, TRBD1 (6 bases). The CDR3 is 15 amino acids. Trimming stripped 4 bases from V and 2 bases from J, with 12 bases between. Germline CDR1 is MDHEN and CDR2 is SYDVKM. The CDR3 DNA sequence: TGTGCCAGCAGTTCCCCAGGGGCTGGCAATCAGCCCCAGCATTTT. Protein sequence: CASSSPGAGNQPQHF.

The CDR3 DNA follows: TGTGCCAGCAGCTTCCAGGACAATGCCAACGGAAACACCATATATTTT. Encoded protein: CASSFQDNANGNTIYF. The chain links TRBV9 to TRBJ1-3; a weak D match, TRBD1 (5 bases). V was cut by 4 bases and J by 4 bases, with 18 bases left in between. The CDR3 extends over 16 amino acids. Germline V CDR1 and CDR2: SGDLS, YYNGEE.

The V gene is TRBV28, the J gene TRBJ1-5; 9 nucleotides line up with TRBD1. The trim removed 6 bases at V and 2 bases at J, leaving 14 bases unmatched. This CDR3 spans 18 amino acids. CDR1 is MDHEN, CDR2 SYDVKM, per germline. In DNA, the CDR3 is TGTGCCAGCAGGTTCTCGGGACAGGGATTCGGGGGCAATCAGCCCCAGCATTTT. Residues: CASRFSGQGFGGNQPQHF. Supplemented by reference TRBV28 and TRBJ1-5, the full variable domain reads DVKVTQSSRYLVKRTGEKVFLECVQDMDHENMFWYRQDPGLGLRLIYFSYDVKMKEKGDIPEGYSVSREKKERFSLILESASTNQTSMYLCASRFSGQGFGGNQPQHFGDGTRLSIL.